A single sample gave rise to the 22 T cell receptor beta chains below, sequenced in a study of blood T cell repertoires in COVID-19. TCRdb's table, derived via immunoSEQ multiplex PCR, lists solely in-frame clones and lacks some. Of 70,000 to 80,000 clones in the sample, over 65% are singletons; the top ten hold 10% to 15%. The source material was peripheral blood. Receptor source: a human donor in a cohort sampled during active COVID-19.

The chain carries TRBV5-1 and TRBJ1-1; a weak D match, TRBD1 (6 bases). The CDR3 has 14 residues. Deletions cut 0 bases from V and 5 bases from J, with 11 bases between. Per the germline V gene, CDR1 is SGHRS and CDR2 is YFSETQ. Written as DNA, the CDR3 is TGCGCCAGCAGCTTGGCCCCAGGGGAGACTGAAGCTTTCTTT. Its translation is CASSLAPGETEAFF.

The genes are TRBV5-5 and TRBJ2-7, with 8 bases identical to TRBD1. From germline, CDR1 is SGHKS and CDR2 YYEKEE (reference sequence). The J segment lost 1 base and the V segment lost 4 bases, leaving 7 bases of the junction unmatched. The CDR3 sequence is 15 residues long. The CDR3 loop is CASSTGQGQSYEQYF. The CDR3 DNA reads TGTGCCAGCAGCACTGGACAGGGACAATCCTACGAGCAGTACTTC.

The V gene is TRBV28, the J gene TRBJ2-5; 7 nucleotides align to TRBD1. CDR1 is MDHEN, CDR2 SYDVKM, per germline. V shed 4 bases, J shed 1 base, and the junction held 9 bases outside the gene matches. This CDR3 has 16 residues. The chain's CDR3 is CASSSRIQGPQETQYF. The CDR3 nucleotides are TGTGCCAGCAGTTCCCGAATACAGGGGCCCCAAGAGACCCAGTACTTC.

The CDR3 DNA sequence: TGTGCCAGCAGTGAAAGGACTTGGTATGGCTACACCTTC. As protein: CASSERTWYGYTF. V and J are TRBV2 and TRBJ1-2, with D uncertain. Germline V gives CDR1 SNHLY, CDR2 FYNNEI. This CDR3 spans 13 amino acids. The V end lost 2 bases, the J end lost 5 bases, and 9 bases lay between the germline ends.

The rearrangement uses TRBV5-1 and TRBJ1-1; 7 bases map to TRBD1. This CDR3 region has 15 residues. The V segment lost 3 bases and the J segment 0 bases; nucleotides outside the gene matches: 5. Germline values: CDR1 SGHRS, CDR2 YFSETQ. CDR3 residues: CASSSNRGMNTEAFF. Written as DNA, the CDR3 is TGCGCCAGCAGCTCAAACAGGGGCATGAACACTGAAGCTTTCTTT.

This chain joins TRBV2 and TRBJ2-7; 9 bases align to TRBD2. Germline V gene sequence: CDR1 SNHLY, CDR2 FYNNEI. The junction had 8 bases not matched to a gene; V was cut back by 2 bases and J by 0 bases. The CDR3 covers 17 residues. CDR3 nucleotides: TGTGCCAGCAGTGAACCCGGGTCTAGCGGGGACTCCTACGAGCAGTACTTC. This codes for CASSEPGSSGDSYEQYF.

The V gene is TRBV7-8, the J gene TRBJ1-2; TRBD1 agrees at 9 bases. J gave up 6 bases and V 2 bases, and 7 bases lay outside the gene matches. Germline V gene lookup returns CDR1 SGHVS and CDR2 FQNEAQ. This CDR3 is built from 15 residues. CDR3 in amino acids: CASSLPGQGVDGYTF. The CDR3 region has the DNA TGTGCCAGCAGCTTACCGGGACAGGGAGTAGATGGCTACACCTTC.

CDR3 protein: CASRAGPDRDTQYF. DNA for the CDR3: TGTGCCAGCAGGGCGGGACCAGACCGGGATACGCAGTATTTT. The chain is built from TRBV6-5 and TRBJ2-3; D perhaps matches TRBD2 (6 bases). The CDR3 length is 14 residues. Germline assignment: CDR1 MNHEY and CDR2 SVGAGI. Trimming took off 6 bases at V and 6 bases at J, with 16 bases between the two ends.

This clone has a count of ten or more. The chain combines TRBV2 with TRBJ2-7; no clear D. The CDR3 runs to 20 residues. Germline V gene lookup returns CDR1 SNHLY and CDR2 FYNNEI. Trimming left V 0 bases short and J 4 bases short, with 28 bases between. The CDR3 bases are TGTGCCAGCAGTGAAGCTAAACTATGGTCCCGCAGCATCGAAAGTTACGAGCAGTACTTC. Translated: CASSEAKLWSRSIESYEQYF. Supplemented by reference TRBV2 and TRBJ2-7, the full variable domain reads EPEVTQTPSHQVTQMGQEVILRCVPISNHLYFYWYRQILGQKVEFLVSFYNNEISEKSEIFDDQFSVERPDGSNFTLKIRSTKLEDSAMYFCASSEAKLWSRSIESYEQYFGPGTRLTVT.

The chain uses TRBV5-8 and TRBJ2-7; the match to TRBD2 covers 8 bases. Germline CDR1 SGHTS, CDR2 YDEGEE. The CDR3 contains 15 residues. V was pared by 4 bases and J by 2 bases, with 8 bases of the junction left unmatched. The CDR3 region has the DNA TGTGCCAGCAGCCGTACCGGGGGGGCAGCCTACGAGCAGTACTTC. It translates to CASSRTGGAAYEQYF.

The J gene is TRBJ1-2, the V gene TRBV19; 8 bases align to TRBD1. CDR1 is LNHDA and CDR2 is SQIVND in the germline V gene (reference sequence). Trimming took 5 bases from V and 7 from J; bases not matched to a gene: 9. CDR3 length: 14 residues. As DNA, the CDR3 is TGTGCCAGTAGTGTAACAGGGGGAAGTGGTGGCTACACCTTC. Its protein product is CASSVTGGSGGYTF.

The chain has TRBV2 and TRBJ1-5; D possibly corresponds to TRBD1 (5 bases). The germline CDR1 and CDR2 sequences are SNHLY and FYNNEI. The CDR3 has 14 amino acids. V was shortened by 3 bases and J by 7 bases, with 13 bases between the two germline ends. CDR3: CASSDVGAGQPQHF. As DNA, the CDR3 is TGTGCCAGCAGTGATGTAGGGGCCGGGCAGCCCCAGCATTTT.

The chain links TRBV4-1 to TRBJ1-5; no clear D gene. The ends were cut back, 0 bases at V and 1 base at J, with 16 bases in the middle. The germline V gene encodes CDR1 MGHRA and CDR2 YSYEKL. This CDR3 has 18 residues. The chain's CDR3 is CASSQELRGIRSNQPQHF. In DNA, the CDR3 is TGCGCCAGCAGCCAAGAATTACGGGGTATAAGGAGCAATCAGCCCCAGCATTTT.

The chain carries TRBV24-1 and TRBJ2-7; 9 bases are shared with TRBD1. Per the germline V gene, CDR1 is KGHDR and CDR2 is SFDVKD. The CDR3 sequence is 15 residues long. Trimming at V came to 4 bases and at J to 3 bases, leaving 6 bases not matched to a gene. CDR3 protein: CATSDPRDRDYEQYF. For the CDR3, the DNA is TGTGCCACCAGTGACCCCCGGGACAGGGACTACGAGCAGTACTTC.

This chain uses TRBV5-1 with TRBJ1-1, with 8 bases aligning to TRBD1. This CDR3 has 15 residues. The V segment lost 4 bases and the J segment 4 bases; nucleotides outside the gene matches: 9. Germline V gene data show CDR1 as SGHRS and CDR2 as YFSETQ. CDR3: CASSQGQAEVTEAFF. The CDR3 DNA follows: TGCGCCAGCAGCCAGGGACAGGCGGAGGTCACTGAAGCTTTCTTT. The full variable domain, completed using reference TRBV5-1 and TRBJ1-1, is KAGVTQTPRYLIKTRGQQVTLSCSPISGHRSVSWYQQTPGQGLQFLFEYFSETQRNKGNFPGRFSGRQFSNSRSEMNVSTLELGDSALYLCASSQGQAEVTEAFFGQGTRLTVV.

The V gene is TRBV4-2, the J gene TRBJ1-3; D perhaps matches TRBD1 (6 bases). Germline CDR1 LGHNA, CDR2 YNFKEQ. With 0 bases removed from V and 5 bases from J, the gap between germline ends came to 14 bases. This CDR3 comprises 16 residues. CDR3 region: CASSQDWGGVRNTIYF. The CDR3 bases are TGTGCCAGCAGCCAAGATTGGGGGGGCGTTCGAAACACCATATATTTT.

V usage is TRBV5-1 and J usage is TRBJ1-1; 9 bases align to TRBD1. Germline values: CDR1 SGHRS, CDR2 YFSETQ. After removal of 4 bases from V and 3 bases from J, the junction contained 4 bases not matched to a gene. This CDR3 has 14 residues. The CDR3 DNA is TGCGCCAGCAGCAGGGGGACAGGGTACACTGAAGCTTTCTTT. Translated, it gives CASSRGTGYTEAFF.

This chain connects TRBV19 to TRBJ1-3; 11 bases are a match to TRBD1. Per the germline V gene, CDR1 is LNHDA and CDR2 is SQIVND (reference sequence). This CDR3 is built from 17 residues. The V gene end was trimmed by 10 bases and the J gene end by 4 bases; junction bases not matched to a gene: 15. In nucleotides, the CDR3 is TGTGCCACCAGAGGGACAGGGGGAAATACCGGGGGAAACACCATATATTTT. The encoded protein is CATRGTGGNTGGNTIYF.

This CDR3 is CASSLGHPGQPQHF. The CDR3 DNA follows: TGCGCCAGCAGCTTGGGACACCCCGGTCAGCCCCAGCATTTT. V is TRBV5-1 and J is TRBJ1-5; unclear D gene. This CDR3 spans 14 amino acids. Germline CDR1 is SGHRS and CDR2 is YFSETQ. Trimming pared 0 bases from V and 6 bases from J, leaving 10 bases between.

This sequence joins TRBV7-9 and TRBJ1-1; a possible D gene is TRBD1 (5 bases). CDR3 length: 15 amino acids. From germline, CDR1 is SEHNR and CDR2 FQNEAQ (reference sequence). V was cut by 1 base and J by 2 bases, with 11 bases left in between. Here the CDR3 DNA reads TGTGCCAGCAGCTTAGGGGGCGGCGCCAACACTGAAGCTTTCTTT. Translated, it gives CASSLGGGANTEAFF.

The genes are TRBV2 and TRBJ1-1; tentatively, D is TRBD1 (5 bases). Trimming took 3 bases from V and 4 from J, leaving 15 bases between them. Per germline, CDR1 SNHLY and CDR2 FYNNEI. CDR3 length: 15 residues. In nucleotides, the CDR3 is TGTGCCAGCAGTGATATGGGGCGCGGAAGCACTGAAGCTTTCTTT. This gives the protein CASSDMGRGSTEAFF.

The gene calls are TRBV27 and TRBJ2-5; D not resolved. CDR1 is MNHEY and CDR2 is SMNVEV in the germline V gene (reference sequence). Trimming shortened V by 1 base and J by 3 bases, and 6 bases separated the two germline ends. This CDR3 region has 13 residues. The CDR3 bases are TGTGCCAGCAGTTTATATCGCGAAGAGACCCAGTACTTC. Its translation: CASSLYREETQYF.